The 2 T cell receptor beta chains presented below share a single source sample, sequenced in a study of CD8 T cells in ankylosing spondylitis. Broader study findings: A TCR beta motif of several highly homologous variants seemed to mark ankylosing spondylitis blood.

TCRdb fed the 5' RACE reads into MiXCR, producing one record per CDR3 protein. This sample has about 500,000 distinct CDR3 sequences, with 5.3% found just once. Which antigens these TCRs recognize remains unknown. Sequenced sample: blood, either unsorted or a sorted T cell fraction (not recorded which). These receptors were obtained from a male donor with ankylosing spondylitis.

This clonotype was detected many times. CDR3: CATNTGTELRTQYF. Written as DNA, the CDR3 is TGTGCCACCAATACCGGGACGGAACTTCGTACGCAGTATTTT. This rearrangement joins TRBV10-3 to TRBJ2-3; TRBD1 or TRBD2 may be the D gene (5 bases each). Germline CDR1 is ENHRY and CDR2 is SYGVKD. The V and J ends lost 10 bases and 8 bases respectively, with 22 bases between them. The CDR3 sequence is 14 residues long.

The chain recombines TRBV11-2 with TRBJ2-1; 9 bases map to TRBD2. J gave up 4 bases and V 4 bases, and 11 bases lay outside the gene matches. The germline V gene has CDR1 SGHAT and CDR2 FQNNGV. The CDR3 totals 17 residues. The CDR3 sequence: CASSSGGWREGYNEQFF. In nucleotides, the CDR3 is TGTGCCAGCAGCTCAGGGGGGTGGCGGGAGGGATACAATGAGCAGTTCTTC. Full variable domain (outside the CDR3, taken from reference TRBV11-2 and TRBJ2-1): EAGVAQSPRYKIIEKRQSVAFWCNPISGHATLYWYQQILGQGPKLLIQFQNNGVVDDSQLPKDRFSAERLKGVDSTLKIQPAKLEDSAVYLCASSSGGWREGYNEQFFGPGTRLTVL.